The rows below give T cell receptor beta chains drawn from one sample of a study of shared clonotypes between healthy human individuals. Measured with immunoSEQ multiplex PCR; TCRdb has only the in-frame clones, and not every one. The sample holds approximately 500,000 clones, 75% to 80% seen once. The sequencing sample was made of PBMCs. The receptors here all came from a woman aged 35 to 49 in good health. Some clones in this sample may be carry-over from other donors' samples. The CDR3 runs from the conserved cysteine through the conserved F or W. D genes are given only for firm matches. Size tells how often a clone was seen (once, few, many) or the class of an expanded clone, and some rows leave it out.

many,TRBV11-2,NA,TRBJ2-7,TGTGCCAGCAGCGTACCGGGACTCACCTACGAGCAGTACTTC,CASSVPGLTYEQYF
NA,TRBV19,NA,TRBJ2-1,TGTGCCAGTAGTCCAGGAACGGGAGACTACAATGAGCAGTTCTTC,CASSPGTGDYNEQFF
NA,TRBV29-1,TRBD1,TRBJ2-5,TGCAGCGTCGCGACAGGGAGTCGGGAGACCCAGTACTTC,CSVATGSRETQYF
NA,TRBV7-9,NA,TRBJ1-2,TGTGCCAGCAGCCCGGACAGCAACTATGGCTACACCTTC,CASSPDSNYGYTF
many,TRBV7-8,TRBD2,TRBJ2-7,TGTGCCAGCAGCCTTAGCGGGTATTCCGCCTACGAGCAGTACTTC,CASSLSGYSAYEQYF
NA,TRBV13,NA,TRBJ1-2,TGTGCCAGCAGCTTAGGCAAGGGGCTGTTGGATGGCTACACCTTC,CASSLGKGLLDGYTF
NA,TRBV28,NA,TRBJ2-5,TGTGCCAGCAGTTTATTTGGGGCGACGGCCCAAGAGACCCAGTACTTC,CASSLFGATAQETQYF
NA,TRBV18,NA,TRBJ1-1,TGTGCCAGCTCCCTCCGGGACCGGAACACTGAAGCTTTCTTT,CASSLRDRNTEAFF
NA,TRBV4-2,TRBD1,TRBJ1-2,TGTGCCAGCAGCCCCGGAGACAGGGCCACGCTCGGCTACACCTTC,CASSPGDRATLGYTF
NA,TRBV5-8,NA,TRBJ2-3,TGTGCCAGCAGCCCCTCGGGCACGATCTCCGTCGAGCGGGGCACAGATACGCAGTATTTT,CASSPSGTISVERGTDTQYF
NA,TRBV21-1,NA,TRBJ2-4,TGTGCCAGCAGCAAAGAGGGCAGGGCTTTAGCCAAAAACATTCAGTACTTC,CASSKEGRALAKNIQYF
NA,TRBV27,NA,TRBJ2-7,TGTGCCAGCAGTCAACCGGGAGCAGCTATTGACGAGCAGTACTTC,CASSQPGAAIDEQYF
NA,TRBV5-4,NA,TRBJ2-7,TGTGCCAGCAGCCCCAGTCTCGGGCATTACGAGCAGTACTTC,CASSPSLGHYEQYF
NA,TRBV6-5,NA,TRBJ2-7,TGTGCCAGCAGCGATAGCGGCACATACGAGCAGTACTTC,CASSDSGTYEQYF
NA,TRBV30,NA,TRBJ2-3,TGTGCCTGGAGTGTTTCGTTGAGCACAGATACGCAGTATTTT,CAWSVSLSTDTQYF
NA,TRBV28,TRBD1,TRBJ1-6,TGTGCCAGCAGCCCAGGACAGGCTTATTCACCCCTCCACTTT,CASSPGQAYSPLHF
NA,TRBV7-6,NA,TRBJ2-1,TGTGCCAGCAGCCCGCTACTATCCTACAATGAGCAGTTCTTC,CASSPLLSYNEQFF
once,TRBV30,NA,TRBJ2-1,TGTGCCTGGGAACGGGACGTGCGACCCCAGTTCTTC,CAWERDVRPQFF
NA,TRBV27,TRBD2,TRBJ2-1,TGTGCCACCACCCTAGCGGGAGGGGGGATGAACTACAATGAGCAGTTCTTC,CATTLAGGGMNYNEQFF
NA,TRBV6-6,TRBD1,TRBJ1-2,TGTGCCAGCAGTCCCTCTTCGGACAGGGTGGACTATGGCTACACCTTC,CASSPSSDRVDYGYTF
NA,TRBV25-1,NA,TRBJ1-1,TGTGCCAGCAGTGAATTCCGAGGGGGAAACACTGAAGCTTTCTTT,CASSEFRGGNTEAFF
NA,TRBV7-2,TRBD2,TRBJ2-7,TGTGCCAGCAGCCCCCGTGAACTAGCGGGAAACTACGAGCAGTACTTC,CASSPRELAGNYEQYF
once,TRBV7-9,NA,TRBJ2-1,TGTGCCAGCAGCTCCACAGGGAAATACAATGAGCAGTTCTTC,CASSSTGKYNEQFF
few,TRBV11-2,TRBD1,TRBJ1-1,TGTGCCAGCAGCTCGACAGGGACTGAAGCTTTCTTT,CASSSTGTEAFF
NA,TRBV27,NA,TRBJ2-7,TGTGCCAGCAGTGGAGGGCCGTGGGGCGAGCAGTACTTC,CASSGGPWGEQYF
NA,TRBV6-5,NA,TRBJ2-1,TGTGCCAGCAGTTACGGGACTGGGTTCTACAATGAGCAGTTCTTC,CASSYGTGFYNEQFF
NA,TRBV30,TRBD1,TRBJ1-4,TGTGCCTGGAAGACAGGGGGCCATGAAAAACTGTTTTTT,CAWKTGGHEKLFF
NA,TRBV28,TRBD1,TRBJ1-1,TGTGCCAGCACCGGGTCAGGGGGGGATCTAGAAGCTTTCTTT,CASTGSGGDLEAFF
NA,TRBV28,NA,TRBJ1-1,TGTGCCAGCAGTCTCCCATCTGCTAACACTGAAGCTTTCTTT,CASSLPSANTEAFF
NA,TRBV5-5,NA,TRBJ1-3,TGTGCCAGCAGCTTGGGACCTGGAAACACCATATATTTT,CASSLGPGNTIYF
once,TRBV27,TRBD1,TRBJ1-2,TGTGCCAGCAGTTTCCACAGGGGGCACTATGGCTACACCTTC,CASSFHRGHYGYTF
NA,TRBV6-5,NA,TRBJ1-2,TGTGCCAGCAGTTACGGCGGACTTTATGGCTACACCTTC,CASSYGGLYGYTF
NA,TRBV20-1,NA,TRBJ2-1,TGCAGTGCTAGGCCGGATGAGCAGTTCTTC,CSARPDEQFF
NA,TRBV4-2,NA,TRBJ2-7,TGTGCCAGCAGCCAACAAAGACAGGACCCTGCCTACGAGCAGTACTTC,CASSQQRQDPAYEQYF
once,TRBV27,NA,TRBJ2-1,TGTGCCAGCAGTTTGTGGGCGGGGTACGATGAGCAGTTCTTC,CASSLWAGYDEQFF
NA,TRBV28,NA,TRBJ2-7,TGTGCCACCCAGCCCGGGGGCTCCTACGAGCAGTACTTC,CATQPGGSYEQYF
few,TRBV10-3,TRBD2,TRBJ2-3,TGTGCCATCAGTGGGGGACTAGGAGGCGATACGCAGTATTTT,CAISGGLGGDTQYF
many,TRBV9,NA,TRBJ2-2,TGTGCCAGCGCAAAGGCGGGGAACACCGGGGAGCTGTTTTTT,CASAKAGNTGELFF
once,TRBV5-6,NA,TRBJ2-6,TGTGCCAGCGGGGAAGCCTCTGGGGCCAACGTCCTGACTTTC,CASGEASGANVLTF